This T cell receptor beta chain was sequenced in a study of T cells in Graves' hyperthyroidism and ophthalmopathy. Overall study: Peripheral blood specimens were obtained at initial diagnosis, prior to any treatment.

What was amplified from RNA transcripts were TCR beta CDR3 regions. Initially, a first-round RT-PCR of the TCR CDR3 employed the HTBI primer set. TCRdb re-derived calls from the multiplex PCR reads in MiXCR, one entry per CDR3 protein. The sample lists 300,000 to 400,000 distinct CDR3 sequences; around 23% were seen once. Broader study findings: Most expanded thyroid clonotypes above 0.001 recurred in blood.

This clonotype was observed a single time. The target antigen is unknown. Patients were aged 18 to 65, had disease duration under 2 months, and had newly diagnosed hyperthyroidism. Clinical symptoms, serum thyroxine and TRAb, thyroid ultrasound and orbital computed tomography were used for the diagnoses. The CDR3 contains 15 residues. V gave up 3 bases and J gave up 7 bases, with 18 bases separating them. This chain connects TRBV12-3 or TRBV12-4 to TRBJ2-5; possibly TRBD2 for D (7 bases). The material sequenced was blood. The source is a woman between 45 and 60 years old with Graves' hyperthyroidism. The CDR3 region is CASSFRGGAGGTQYF. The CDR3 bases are TGTGCCAGCAGTTTCCGTGGGGGGGCCGGGGGGACCCAGTACTTC.